This T cell receptor (beta chain) was retrieved from a study of T cells in localized non-small cell lung cancer. Notes on the study in general: Prolonged overall survival went with higher T cell density in the blood. Median approximately 50 top-100 tumor clones were shared with paired adjacent lung. Only one tumor region was sequenced, so heterogeneity remains possible. Uninvolved adjacent lung had more T cell clonality than any other tissue, topping tumor.

This clone was observed a single time. Its target is unknown. Germline V CDR1 and CDR2: GTSNPN, SVGIG (reference sequence). The CDR3 extends over 16 amino acids. V gave up 5 bases and J gave up 1 base, with 20 bases separating them. Only in-frame clones appear in the TCRdb table, and some are missing; sequencing was by immunoSEQ multiplex PCR. Of under 60,000 clones listed, more than 80% were seen once; the top ten hold over 15%. V is TRBV30 and J is TRBJ1-1, with a tentative D call TRBD1 (5 bases). The sequence came from a male donor older than 55 with stage III squamous cell lung carcinoma. The specimen comprised peripheral blood, sampled before any cancer treatment. The CDR3 reads CAWETKGVRENTEAFF. For the CDR3, the DNA is TGTGCCTGGGAGACTAAAGGGGTCCGCGAGAACACTGAAGCTTTCTTT.